This TCR beta chain was identified in a study of T cell responses to AZD1222 COVID-19 vaccine. General study points: It should be noted that donors were predominantly white British and more often female, and clonal diversity was possibly underestimated.

The ends lost 7 bases at V and 3 bases at J; junction bases unmatched: 7. Germline CDR1 KGHDR, CDR2 SFDVKD. The CDR3 is made up of 15 amino acids. The table came from immunoSEQ multiplex PCR; TCRdb's copy has only in-frame clones and leaves some out. Of 95,000 to 110,000 clones in the sample, about 89% were seen once. Comment on this clone: The target antigen is unknown.

The TCR originated in an adult in good health. The sample consisted of peripheral blood, taken on day 0 of AZD1222 vaccination. The genes are TRBV24-1 and TRBJ2-2; 7 nucleotides agree with TRBD1. The CDR3 protein is CATSPPGQHTGELFF. The CDR3 DNA sequence: TGTGCCACCAGCCCACCGGGACAGCACACCGGGGAGCTGTTTTTT.